These T cell receptor beta chains were read from a single sample in a study of cytomegalovirus exposure and HLA in healthy donors. The data were produced by immunoSEQ multiplex PCR, yet TCRdb's version contains in-frame clones alone and is incomplete. This sample carries fewer than 250,000 clones, 60% to 85% of them seen once, and the ten largest clones take roughly 1.1%. The sequencing input was PBMCs. All receptors come from a woman between 40 and 50 years old in good health and CMV-seronegative. CDR3s include the opening cysteine and the closing phenylalanine or tryptophan. Fields, in order: V gene, J gene, D gene, CDR3 length, clone size, CDR3 protein, CDR3 DNA. A D gene is named only where the DNA matches it firmly. The size field is filled for only some rows; it gives once, few, many or a size class.

TRBV6-6	TRBJ1-5	-	15	-	CVSSYSRGSNQPQHF	TGTGTCAGCAGTTACTCCCGGGGGAGCAATCAGCCCCAGCATTTT
TRBV9	TRBJ1-2	-	16	-	CASTPQAGAINYGYTF	TGTGCCAGCACACCCCAGGCGGGGGCGATTAACTATGGCTACACCTTC
TRBV5-4	TRBJ1-2	TRBD1	17	-	CASSLGAGGKLGYGYTF	TGTGCCAGCAGCTTGGGGGCAGGGGGCAAATTGGGATATGGCTACACCTTC
TRBV4-3	TRBJ1-1	-	15	-	CASSQVTGLSTEAFF	TGCGCCAGCAGCCAAGTTACAGGGCTGAGCACTGAAGCTTTCTTT
TRBV5-1	TRBJ2-1	TRBD2	16	-	CASSFRLAGESNEQFF	TGCGCCAGCAGCTTCAGACTAGCGGGAGAATCCAATGAGCAGTTCTTC
TRBV11-3	TRBJ2-1	TRBD1	14	once	CASSPDRGGNEQFF	TGTGCCAGCAGCCCCGACAGGGGAGGCAATGAGCAGTTCTTC
TRBV7-9	TRBJ1-4	-	16	-	CSSSLVLSQVAEKLFF	TGTTCCAGCAGCTTAGTTTTGAGTCAGGTGGCTGAAAAACTGTTTTTT
TRBV9	TRBJ2-1	-	17	-	CASTKGGSGFSYNEQFF	TGTGCCAGCACTAAAGGGGGTAGCGGGTTTTCCTACAATGAGCAGTTCTTC
TRBV6-5	TRBJ1-3	-	15	once	CASSYSGLKGNTIYF	TGTGCCAGCAGTTATTCGGGGTTGAAAGGAAACACCATATATTTT
TRBV11-3	TRBJ2-1	TRBD2	14	-	CASAAGVSYNEQFF	TGTGCCAGCGCCGCGGGAGTTTCCTACAATGAGCAGTTCTTC
TRBV7-8	TRBJ2-1	-	16	-	CASSLAASRSSNEQFF	TGTGCCAGCAGCTTAGCGGCTAGTAGGTCCTCCAATGAGCAGTTCTTC
TRBV7-3	TRBJ2-2	TRBD2	16	-	CASSLTSGMNTGELFF	TGTGCCAGCAGTTTGACTAGCGGGATGAACACCGGGGAGCTGTTTTTT
TRBV5-4	TRBJ2-1	TRBD1	15	-	CASSLGQGAYNEQFF	TGTGCCAGCAGCTTGGGGCAGGGGGCTTACAATGAGCAGTTCTTC
TRBV6-9	TRBJ1-5	TRBD1	15	few	CASSHRGGSNQPQHF	TGTGCCAGCTCTCACAGGGGGGGTAGCAATCAGCCCCAGCATTTT
TRBV19	TRBJ1-3	-	15	-	CASRDRTDPWDTIYF	TGTGCCAGTAGGGACCGGACAGACCCGTGGGACACCATATATTTT
TRBV4-3	TRBJ1-3	-	15	-	CASSQSTGTGNTIYF	TGCGCCAGCAGCCAATCTACAGGGACTGGAAACACCATATATTTT
TRBV19	TRBJ1-5	TRBD1	20	-	CASSIGGKETGVSSNQPQHF	TGTGCCAGTAGTATAGGAGGTAAGGAGACAGGGGTTTCTAGCAATCAGCCCCAGCATTTT
TRBV19	TRBJ1-1	TRBD1	13	-	CASSLQGLAEAFF	TGTGCCAGTAGTCTACAGGGGCTGGCTGAAGCTTTCTTT
TRBV6-1	TRBJ2-1	-	16	-	CASSEWGELSYNEQFF	TGTGCCAGCAGTGAATGGGGCGAGCTCTCCTACAATGAGCAGTTCTTC
TRBV15	TRBJ1-2	-	14	-	CATSRVGTEHGYTF	TGTGCCACCAGCAGAGTTGGGACTGAACATGGCTACACCTTC
TRBV19	TRBJ2-6	TRBD1	20	once	CASRHGTGYELLSGANVLTF	TGTGCCAGTAGGCACGGGACAGGGTATGAACTTCTCTCTGGGGCCAACGTCCTGACTTTC
TRBV9	TRBJ2-2	-	15	-	CASSLPGLDTGELFF	TGTGCCAGCAGCCTCCCCGGACTCGATACCGGGGAGCTGTTTTTT
TRBV6-5	TRBJ1-1	-	12	-	CASIRGLGEAFF	TGTGCCAGCATCAGGGGCCTTGGTGAAGCTTTCTTT
TRBV5-1	TRBJ2-3	TRBD2	19	-	CASSLEWTSGIGSTDTQYF	TGCGCCAGCAGCTTGGAGTGGACTAGCGGGATTGGGAGCACAGATACGCAGTATTTT
TRBV5-1	TRBJ1-5	-	14	-	CASSLGGADQPQHF	TGCGCCAGCAGCTTAGGTGGGGCGGATCAGCCCCAGCATTTT
TRBV18	TRBJ1-2	-	15	few	CASSPRAEQGYGYTF	TGTGCCAGCTCACCACGGGCGGAACAGGGCTATGGCTACACCTTC
TRBV30	TRBJ1-4	-	16	-	CAWRGKLAGGNEKLFF	TGTGCCTGGAGAGGAAAGTTGGCGGGGGGAAATGAAAAACTGTTTTTT